The 32 T cell receptor beta chains given below trace back to one sample, sequenced in a study of T cell responses to AZD1222 COVID-19 vaccine. Here immunoSEQ multiplex PCR was the method, and the copy in TCRdb shows in-frame clones only, minus some. Among approximately 80,000 clones listed, approximately 85% were seen once. The material sequenced was peripheral blood, taken 28 days after the second AZD1222 dose. These receptors all come from an adult who received the AZD1222 COVID-19 vaccine.

The chain combines TRBV7-8 with TRBJ1-3; TRBD1 is a possible D gene (5 bases). V lost 1 base, J lost 2 bases, and 12 bases lay in between. Germline CDR1 is SGHVS and CDR2 is FQNEAQ. The CDR3 is 16 amino acids. This CDR3 reads CASSLVPQGAGNTIYF. The CDR3 coding sequence is TGTGCCAGCAGCTTAGTCCCGCAGGGTGCTGGAAACACCATATATTTT.

This clone was seen a few times. The chain employs TRBV30 and TRBJ2-7; perhaps TRBD1 as D (6 bases). The CDR3 consists of 16 residues. V was pared by 3 bases and J by 7 bases, with 25 bases between. Germline loops: CDR1 GTSNPN, CDR2 SVGIG (reference sequence). The CDR3 loop is CAWSSKTGSLRWEQYF. The CDR3 DNA reads TGTGCCTGGAGCTCAAAAACAGGGTCCCTCCGATGGGAGCAGTACTTC.

This chain joins TRBV11-2 and TRBJ2-7; the match to TRBD1 covers 7 bases. The CDR3 has 15 amino acids. The germline CDR1 and CDR2 sequences are SGHAT and FQNNGV. The J segment lost 5 bases and the V segment lost 5 bases, leaving 12 bases of the junction unmatched. The CDR3 bases are TGTGCCAGCAGCCCGATCAGGGGGAGCGGTGACGAGCAGTACTTC. Amino acids: CASSPIRGSGDEQYF.

This clone turned up a few times. CDR3: CAISEKQGATGGYTF. CDR3 sequence (DNA): TGTGCCATCAGTGAGAAACAGGGGGCAACGGGTGGCTACACCTTC. The V and J genes are TRBV10-3 and TRBJ1-2; 9 bases fit TRBD1. The CDR3 is 15 amino acids. Trimming took 2 bases from V and 7 from J; bases not matched to a gene: 8. The germline gives CDR1 ENHRY, CDR2 SYGVKD.

This clone was seen ten or more times. Other nucleotide sequences from this sample produce the same CDR3. The chain links TRBV6-1 to TRBJ2-3; unclear D gene. Germline V CDR1 and CDR2: MNHNS, SASEGT. CDR3 size: 13 residues. V was shortened by 2 bases and J by 3 bases, with 6 bases between the two germline ends. The DNA for the CDR3 is TGTGCCAGCAGTGAATCTCAGACAGATACGCAGTATTTT. Amino acid sequence: CASSESQTDTQYF.

This clone was observed a single time. The chain joins TRBV19 to TRBJ1-2, with unresolved D. V was trimmed by 3 bases and J by 4 bases, leaving 15 bases between them. The CDR3 extends over 15 amino acids. CDR1 is LNHDA, CDR2 SQIVND, per germline (reference sequence). This CDR3 reads CASSMATHQSYGYTF. The CDR3 DNA reads TGTGCCAGTAGTATGGCGACGCACCAATCCTATGGCTACACCTTC.

The gene calls are TRBV12-3 or TRBV12-4 and TRBJ2-1, with D possibly TRBD2 on 5 matching bases. The CDR3 extends over 11 amino acids. Deletions cut 6 bases from V and 8 bases from J, with 8 bases between. DNA of the CDR3: TGTGCCAGCAGACTAGTCGATGAGCAGTTCTTC. It translates to CASRLVDEQFF.

CDR3 nucleotide sequence: TGTGCCAGCAGCTTTGAGGGAGGGGAGAACAATGAGCAGTTCTTC. Translated: CASSFEGGENNEQFF. This chain links TRBV7-6 with TRBJ2-1, with 7 positions matching TRBD2. The CDR3 has 15 amino acids. Germline V gives CDR1 SGHVS, CDR2 FNYEAQ. V lost 3 bases, J lost 5 bases, and 7 bases stayed unmatched.

This chain uses TRBV28 with TRBJ1-1, with 7 bases lining up with TRBD1. Germline CDR1 is MDHEN and CDR2 is SYDVKM. This CDR3 is built from 14 residues. Trimming at V came to 3 bases and at J to 3 bases, leaving 4 bases not matched to a gene. CDR3 DNA sequence: TGTGCCAGCAGTTTCGGCCAGGGGGACACTGAAGCTTTCTTT. Translating gives CASSFGQGDTEAFF. The full variable domain, rest sourced from reference TRBV28 and TRBJ1-1, is DVKVTQSSRYLVKRTGEKVFLECVQDMDHENMFWYRQDPGLGLRLIYFSYDVKMKEKGDIPEGYSVSREKKERFSLILESASTNQTSMYLCASSFGQGDTEAFFGQGTRLTVV.

The chain carries TRBV28 and TRBJ2-3; TRBD2 matches at 8 bases. CDR3 length: 18 residues. Germline CDR1 reads MDHEN; CDR2 reads SYDVKM. V shed 3 bases, J shed 0 bases, and the junction held 11 bases outside the gene matches. The CDR3 region is CASSFSLGPSGSTDTQYF. The DNA for the CDR3 is TGTGCCAGCAGTTTCAGCCTGGGGCCTAGCGGGAGCACAGATACGCAGTATTTT.

The J gene is TRBJ1-5, the V gene TRBV7-2, with a weak D call TRBD1 (6 bases). Trimming removed 5 bases from V and 5 bases from J, with 16 bases in between. Germline CDR1 and CDR2: SGHTA and FQGNSA. This CDR3 is built from 15 residues. The CDR3: CASSPEWGGDQPQHF. CDR3 nucleotide sequence: TGTGCCAGCAGCCCCGAATGGGGGGGCGATCAGCCCCAGCATTTT.

This sequence joins TRBV11-2 and TRBJ2-7, with D tentatively TRBD2 (5 bases). Between the trimmed V and J ends, which lost 5 bases and 7 bases, there was a span of 9 bases. This CDR3 comprises 11 residues. Germline CDR1 and CDR2: SGHAT and FQNNGV. As DNA, the CDR3 is TGTGCCAGCAGCCCGGGGATGGAGCAGTACTTC. It is translated as CASSPGMEQYF.

This sequence joins TRBV7-2 and TRBJ1-4; unclear D gene. The CDR3 contains 13 residues. Deletions cut 5 bases from V and 8 bases from J, with 12 bases between. Germline V gene data show CDR1 as SGHTA and CDR2 as FQGNSA. The CDR3 region is CASSLTPSEKLFF. CDR3 nucleotide sequence: TGTGCCAGCAGCCTTACCCCCAGCGAAAAACTGTTTTTT. The complete variable domain, with remaining parts taken from reference TRBV7-2 and TRBJ1-4, reads GAGVSQSPSNKVTEKGKDVELRCDPISGHTALYWYRQSLGQGLEFLIYFQGNSAPDKSGLPSDRFSAERTGGSVSTLTIQRTQQEDSAVYLCASSLTPSEKLFFGSGTQLSVL.

The chain carries TRBV19 and TRBJ1-2; 9 positions match TRBD1. V shed 5 bases and J 5 bases; nucleotides not matched to a gene: 9. This CDR3 is built from 15 residues. Germline CDR1 LNHDA, CDR2 SQIVND (reference sequence). In nucleotides, the CDR3 is TGTGCCAGTAGTCCCAGACAGGGGGGTGAATATGGCTACACCTTC. This sequence encodes CASSPRQGGEYGYTF.

The chain's CDR3 is CASSRTGDEQYF. The CDR3 nucleotides are TGTGCCAGCAGCCGGACAGGGGACGAGCAGTACTTC. The rearrangement uses TRBV7-9 and TRBJ2-7; 9 nucleotides match TRBD1. Germline values: CDR1 SEHNR, CDR2 FQNEAQ (reference sequence). The CDR3 totals 12 residues. With 5 bases clipped from V and 5 bases from J, the junction kept 1 base outside the gene matches.

A single count supports this clone. The rearrangement uses TRBV9 and TRBJ1-1; 11 nucleotides align to TRBD1. CDR1 and CDR2 from the germline V gene are SGDLS and YYNGEE. The CDR3 runs to 18 residues. Losses at the gene ends were 4 bases for V and 4 bases for J; bases not matched to a gene: 15. The CDR3 is CASSSTPSDRGRPTEAFF. The CDR3, as DNA: TGTGCCAGCAGCTCGACCCCCTCGGACAGGGGGCGTCCCACTGAAGCTTTCTTT.

This clone turned up a few times. This chain joins TRBV3-1 (or the pseudogene TRBV3-2) and TRBJ2-2; D could derive from TRBD1 or TRBD2 (5 bases each). V lost 3 bases to trimming and J lost 4 bases, with 18 bases between them. The CDR3 length is 17 residues. In germline, CDR1 is LGHDT, CDR2 YNNKEL (reference sequence). Here the CDR3 DNA reads TGTGCCAGCAGCCATCGGGACGGATCCTGGGTCACCGGGGAGCTGTTTTTT. This codes for CASSHRDGSWVTGELFF.

CDR3 amino acids: CASSPEGSGSQLYGYTF. CDR3 DNA: TGCGCCAGCAGCCCTGAGGGATCCGGGTCGCAACTCTATGGCTACACCTTC. The genes are TRBV4-1 and TRBJ1-2; D gene uncertain. This CDR3 spans 17 amino acids. Germline CDR1 reads MGHRA; CDR2 reads YSYEKL. V was clipped by 4 bases and J by 4 bases, with 22 bases between them.

The gene calls are TRBV19 and TRBJ2-1; 8 bases fit TRBD2. Germline V lookup: CDR1 LNHDA, CDR2 SQIVND (reference sequence). The CDR3 loop spans 16 amino acids. Trimming at V came to 0 bases and at J to 0 bases, leaving 1 base not matched to a gene. The CDR3 reads CASSIESGSSYNEQFF. The CDR3 DNA follows: TGTGCCAGTAGTATAGAAAGCGGGAGCTCCTACAATGAGCAGTTCTTC.

V usage is TRBV10-3 and J usage is TRBJ2-3, with D tentatively TRBD1 (5 bases). Looked up from germline, CDR1 is ENHRY and CDR2 is SYGVKD. The CDR3 loop spans 15 amino acids. V lost 1 base and J 2 bases, leaving 10 bases between the germline ends. The CDR3 bases are TGTGCCATCAGTGAGTTTAGGGGAAACACAGATACGCAGTATTTT. It codes for CAISEFRGNTDTQYF.

The sample holds a few counts of this clone. V usage is TRBV2 and J usage is TRBJ1-6; D not resolved. This CDR3 contains 13 residues. Germline CDR1 SNHLY, CDR2 FYNNEI. V was cut by 4 bases and J by 7 bases, with 8 bases left in between. The CDR3 DNA is TGTGCCAGCAGTGGTCAACCAAATTCACCCCTCCACTTT. This sequence encodes CASSGQPNSPLHF.

J is TRBJ1-2 and V is TRBV29-1, with 9 bases matching TRBD1. CDR3 length equals 13 residues. CDR1 SQVTM and CDR2 ANQGSEA come from the germline V gene. The junction had 8 bases not matched to a gene; V was cut back by 5 bases and J by 7 bases. The CDR3 loop reads CSVTTGTGFGYTF. CDR3 sequence (DNA): TGCAGCGTTACAACCGGGACAGGGTTTGGCTACACCTTC.

The genes are TRBV9 and TRBJ2-2; TRBD2 matches 13 bases. From germline, CDR1 is SGDLS and CDR2 YYNGEE. The V gene end was trimmed by 2 bases and the J gene end by 4 bases; junction bases not matched to a gene: 5. This CDR3 has 17 residues. The CDR3 reads CASSVGLAGAGTGELFF. The CDR3 bases are TGTGCCAGCAGCGTCGGACTAGCGGGAGCAGGCACCGGGGAGCTGTTTTTT.

This clone was counted a single time. V and J are TRBV7-2 and TRBJ2-1, with 9 bases fitting TRBD2. Trimming cost V 5 bases and J 8 bases; bases outside gene matches: 16. Per germline, CDR1 SGHTA and CDR2 FQGNSA. The CDR3 contains 17 residues. For the CDR3, the DNA is TGTGCCAGCAGCGCCCAGGGAGGAGCGGGGGGTCTGGATGAGCAGTTCTTC. It codes for CASSAQGGAGGLDEQFF.

The chain joins TRBV4-1 to TRBJ1-1; 9 positions agree with TRBD1. This CDR3 region has 14 residues. CDR1 MGHRA and CDR2 YSYEKL come from the germline V gene. V trimming: 3 bases; J trimming: 5 bases; junction bases outside the gene matches: 4. CDR3 coding DNA: TGCGCCAGCAGCCACGGGGACAGGGAGACTGAAGCTTTCTTT. Residues: CASSHGDRETEAFF.

The chain combines TRBV6-5 with TRBJ1-1; TRBD1 might be the D (6 bases). CDR3 size: 13 residues. Looked up from germline, CDR1 is MNHEY and CDR2 is SVGAGI. Deletions cut 0 bases from V and 10 bases from J, with 12 bases between. CDR3 coding DNA: TGTGCCAGCAGTTACTCGAGGGGGGGCTCAGCTTTCTTT. It yields the protein CASSYSRGGSAFF.

V and J are TRBV25-1 and TRBJ1-3; 7 bases match TRBD1. Germline trimming cut 7 bases from V and 3 bases from J; bases unmatched to any gene: 3. Germline V gene lookup returns CDR1 MGHDK and CDR2 SYGVNS. The CDR3 spans 13 residues. Here the CDR3 DNA reads TGTGCCAGCACCAGGGGGTATGGAAACACCATATATTTT. Its protein product is CASTRGYGNTIYF.

This rearrangement joins TRBV5-1 to TRBJ2-6; unclear D gene. The V and J ends lost 4 bases and 0 bases respectively, with 8 bases between them. This CDR3 has 15 amino acids. Germline V gene data show CDR1 as SGHRS and CDR2 as YFSETQ. This chain's CDR3 is CASSPQSSGANVLTF. DNA of the CDR3: TGCGCCAGCAGCCCGCAGTCCTCTGGGGCCAACGTCCTGACTTTC. Filled out from reference TRBV5-1 and TRBJ2-6, the complete variable domain reads KAGVTQTPRYLIKTRGQQVTLSCSPISGHRSVSWYQQTPGQGLQFLFEYFSETQRNKGNFPGRFSGRQFSNSRSEMNVSTLELGDSALYLCASSPQSSGANVLTFGAGSRLTVL.

The gene calls are TRBV9 and TRBJ1-2; D is unclear. The V gene's germline CDR1 is SGDLS and CDR2 YYNGEE. CDR3 length: 13 residues. Trimming took off 3 bases at V and 8 bases at J, with 14 bases between the two ends. The CDR3 is CASSAKAREGYTF. The CDR3 nucleotides read TGTGCCAGCAGCGCGAAAGCCCGAGAGGGCTACACCTTC.

The V and J genes are TRBV5-4 and TRBJ2-1; TRBD1 aligns across 12 bases. The germline CDR1 and CDR2 sequences are SGHNT and YYREEE (reference sequence). The trim removed 0 bases at V and 6 bases at J, leaving 4 bases unmatched. The CDR3 is made up of 16 amino acids. The CDR3 nucleotides read TGTGCCAGCAGCTTGGGGGCGGGACAGGGGGCCAATGAGCAGTTCTTC. This codes for CASSLGAGQGANEQFF.

The chain has TRBV19 and TRBJ1-1; D is unresolved. The V gene's germline CDR1 is LNHDA and CDR2 SQIVND (reference sequence). There are 14 residues in the CDR3. V lost 6 bases and J lost 1, with 12 bases in between. The CDR3 loop reads CASRPWSRNTEAFF. The CDR3 DNA follows: TGTGCCAGTAGACCTTGGTCGCGGAACACTGAAGCTTTCTTT. The whole variable domain, remainder taken from reference TRBV19 and TRBJ1-1, is DGGITQSPKYLFRKEGQNVTLSCEQNLNHDAMYWYRQDPGQGLRLIYYSQIVNDFQKGDIAEGYSVSREKKESFPLTVTSAQKNPTAFYLCASRPWSRNTEAFFGQGTRLTVV.

CDR3 protein: CASSYARTGAATNEKLFF. The CDR3 DNA reads as TGCGCCAGCAGCTACGCGCGGACAGGGGCCGCAACTAATGAAAAACTGTTTTTT. The V and J genes are TRBV4-1 and TRBJ1-4; 9 bases line up with TRBD1. This CDR3 has 18 amino acids. Germline-derived CDR1 and CDR2 are MGHRA and YSYEKL. V gave up 5 bases and J gave up 0 bases; unmatched junction bases: 10.